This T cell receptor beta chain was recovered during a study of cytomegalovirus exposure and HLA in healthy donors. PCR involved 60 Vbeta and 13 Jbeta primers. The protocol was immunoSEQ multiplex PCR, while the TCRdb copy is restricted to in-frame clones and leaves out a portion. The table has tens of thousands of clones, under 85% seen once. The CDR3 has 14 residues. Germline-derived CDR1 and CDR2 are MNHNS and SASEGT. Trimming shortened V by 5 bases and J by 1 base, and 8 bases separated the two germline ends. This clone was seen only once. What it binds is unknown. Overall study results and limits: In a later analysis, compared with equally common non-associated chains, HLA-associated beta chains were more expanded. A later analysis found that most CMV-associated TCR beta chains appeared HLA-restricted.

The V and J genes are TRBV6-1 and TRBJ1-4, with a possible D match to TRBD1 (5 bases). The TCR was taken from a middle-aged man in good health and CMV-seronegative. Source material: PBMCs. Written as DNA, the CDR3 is TGTGCCAGCAGTTATGGACAAACTAATGAAAAACTGTTTTTT. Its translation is CASSYGQTNEKLFF.